This T cell receptor beta chain was captured in a study of neoadjuvant nivolumab and ipilimumab in lung cancer (dated by TCRdb to about 2020). Regarding the complete study: Nivolumab was given at 3 mg/kg intravenously on days 1, 15 and 29, and the combination arm added ipilimumab 1 mg/kg on day 1 only. The study compared TCR repertoires in pretherapy (baseline) peripheral blood with TCR repertoires in tumors resected at surgery after neoadjuvant immune checkpoint blockade. The major pathologic response (MPR) rate in the intention-to-treat population in each study arm was designated as the primary trial endpoint. Seven patients had matched pretherapy and resected tumor pairs analyzed, with four treated with nivolumab and three with nivolumab plus ipilimumab. Of the roughly 45 patients with operable NSCLC treated in the trial, some 23 were randomized to nivolumab monotherapy and some 21 to nivolumab plus ipilimumab. Results the study describes overall, beyond this receptor: From pretherapy to surgery, tumor T-cell richness and clonality went up in three of three dual-therapy tumors, versus only two of four nivolumab-treated tumors. A small number of samples underwent TCR sequencing. Compared with tumor-adjacent uninvolved lung, resected tumors had greater TCR richness and clonality, and increases showed up in more of the dual-therapy-treated tumors. Pretherapy blood TCR richness correlated positively with richness in tumors resected after neoadjuvant therapy (Spearman R of about 0.82). No significant correlation was found between TCR clonality and pathologic tumor regression, and only a single major-pathologic-response sample was available for the analysis of TCR clonality versus pathologic tumor regression.

The receptor library was made with the immunoSEQ multiplex PCR assay. The authors processed their data as follows. Repertoires were summarized by richness and clonality, and significantly expanded and contracted clones were identified between pre- and post-therapy samples. As stored in TCRdb, this immuneACCESS dataset retains in-frame rearrangements with V and J assigned. A fraction of the clones does not appear; measured against another copy, unresolved V genes explain less than half of the discrepancy, and the remainder lacks a known reason. V and J calls and clone size are those listed in that table; D and trimming were worked out from the DNA. The sample table shows more than 25,000 clones, and around 76% are seen once. The top ten constitute roughly 20% of the sample. Taken with the paper, the label for time point translates to: at surgical resection after neoadjuvant nivolumab +/- ipilimumab. Samples were obtained from the phase 2 randomized NEOSTAR trial, in which neoadjuvant nivolumab or nivolumab plus ipilimumab followed by surgery was tested in operable NSCLC.

On this clone: Its antigen is currently not known. The input lacks base qualities; no much larger clone sits a single base away.

This material consisted of tumor tissue, taken after neoadjuvant nivolumab, alone or with ipilimumab, at or shortly before surgery. The sequence derives from an adult with non-small cell lung cancer.

CDR3 sequence: CASSRVGDLRDTQYF. The DNA sequence is given as TGTGCCAGCAGTCGGGTTGGGGACTTGCGAGATACGCAGTATTTT. The sequence links TRBV6-5 to TRBJ2-3; TRBD2 is perhaps the D gene, given 6 matching bases. The germline V gene specifies MNHEY as CDR1 and SVGAGI as CDR2. Including cysteine and phenylalanine, the CDR3 has 15 amino acids. Only the CDR3 DNA stays, 45 bases, in frame from base 1. V loses 5 bases, J loses 5 bases, and the germline ends lie 17 bases apart.